The entry below describes one T cell receptor (beta chain). Its target is not known. This specimen belongs to a study of beta chain features in type 1 diabetes. The study reverse transcribed the entire isolated RNA, so it sequenced expressed TCRB transcripts. The table came from immunoSEQ multiplex PCR; TCRdb's copy has only in-frame clones and leaves some out. The data hold about 620,000 clones, with less than 20% observed a single time. Germline trimming cut 0 bases from V and 6 bases from J; bases unmatched to any gene: 7. This CDR3 is 15 amino acids long. The germline CDR1 and CDR2 sequences are KGHSH and LQKENI. Findings of the study overall: In comparison with healthy donors, patients had naive, central memory and Treg TCRB repertoires that appeared more similar.

V is TRBV18 and J is TRBJ2-7; 8 bases map to TRBD2. Input material: naive CD4+ T cells from blood. This clonotype originated in a young man in good health. The CDR3 region has the DNA TGTGCCAGCTCACCACCGACTAGCGAGTCGAGCGAGCAGTACTTC. This gives the protein CASSPPTSESSEQYF.